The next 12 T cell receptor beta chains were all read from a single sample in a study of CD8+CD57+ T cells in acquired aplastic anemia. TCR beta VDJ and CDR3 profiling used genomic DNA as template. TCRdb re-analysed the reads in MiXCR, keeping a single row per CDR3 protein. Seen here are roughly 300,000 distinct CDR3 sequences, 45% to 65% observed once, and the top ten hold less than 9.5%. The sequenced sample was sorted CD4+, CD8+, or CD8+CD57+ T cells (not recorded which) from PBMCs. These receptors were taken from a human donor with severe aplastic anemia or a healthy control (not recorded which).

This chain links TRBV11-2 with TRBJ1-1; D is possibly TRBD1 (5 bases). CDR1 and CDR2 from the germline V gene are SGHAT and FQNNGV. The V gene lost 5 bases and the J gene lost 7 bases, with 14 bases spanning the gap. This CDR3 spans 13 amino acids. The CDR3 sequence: CASSPPWGGEAFF. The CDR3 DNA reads TGTGCCAGCAGCCCTCCCTGGGGGGGTGAAGCTTTCTTT.

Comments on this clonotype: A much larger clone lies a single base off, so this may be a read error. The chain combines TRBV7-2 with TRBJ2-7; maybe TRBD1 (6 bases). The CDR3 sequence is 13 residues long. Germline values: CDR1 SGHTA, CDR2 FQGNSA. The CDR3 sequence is CVSGNRDTYEQYF. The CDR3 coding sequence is TGTGTCAGCGGAAACAGGGACACCTACGAGCAGTACTTC. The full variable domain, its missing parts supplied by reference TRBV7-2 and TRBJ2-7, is GAGVSQSPSNKVTEKGKDVELRCDPISGHTALYWYRQSLGQGLEFLIYFQGNSAPDKSGLPSDRFSAERTGGSVSTLTIQRTQQEDSAVYLCVSGNRDTYEQYFGPGTRLTVT.

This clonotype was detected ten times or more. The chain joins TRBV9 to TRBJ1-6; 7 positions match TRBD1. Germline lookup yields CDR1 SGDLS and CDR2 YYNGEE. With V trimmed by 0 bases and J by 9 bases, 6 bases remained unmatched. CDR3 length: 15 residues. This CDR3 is CASSVDRGGSSPLHF. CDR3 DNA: TGTGCCAGCAGCGTAGACAGGGGAGGTAGTTCACCCCTCCACTTT.

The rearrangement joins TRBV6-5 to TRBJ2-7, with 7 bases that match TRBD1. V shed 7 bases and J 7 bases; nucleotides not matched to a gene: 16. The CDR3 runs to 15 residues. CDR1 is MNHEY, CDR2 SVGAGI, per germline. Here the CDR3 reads CASTKPTGVTGEQYF. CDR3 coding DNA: TGTGCCAGCACTAAACCCACAGGGGTGACCGGGGAGCAGTACTTC.

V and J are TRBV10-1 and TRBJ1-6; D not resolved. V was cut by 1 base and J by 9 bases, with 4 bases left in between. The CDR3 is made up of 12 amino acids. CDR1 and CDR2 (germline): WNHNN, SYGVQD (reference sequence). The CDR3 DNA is TGCGCCAGCAGTGAGTTTGGTTCACCCCTCCACTTT. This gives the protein CASSEFGSPLHF.

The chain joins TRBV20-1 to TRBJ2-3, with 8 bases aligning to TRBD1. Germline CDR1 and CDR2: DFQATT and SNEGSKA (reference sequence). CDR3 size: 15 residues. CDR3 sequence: CSARTGFESTDTQYF. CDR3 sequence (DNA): TGCAGCGCCCGGACAGGGTTCGAAAGCACAGATACGCAGTATTTT.

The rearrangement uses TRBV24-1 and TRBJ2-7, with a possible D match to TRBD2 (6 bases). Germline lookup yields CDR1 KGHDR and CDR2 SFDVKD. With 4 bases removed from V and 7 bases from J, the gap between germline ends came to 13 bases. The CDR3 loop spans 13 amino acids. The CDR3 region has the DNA TGTGCCACCAGTGACACTAGCCTGGGGGAGCAGTACTTC. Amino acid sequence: CATSDTSLGEQYF.

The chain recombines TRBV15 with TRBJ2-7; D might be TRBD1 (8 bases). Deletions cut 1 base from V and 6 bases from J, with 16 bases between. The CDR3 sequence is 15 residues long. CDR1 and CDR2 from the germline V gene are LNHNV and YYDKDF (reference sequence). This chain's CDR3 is CATSRGTGGGLEQYF. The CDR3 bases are TGTGCCACCAGCAGAGGAACAGGGGGGGGTCTCGAGCAGTACTTC.

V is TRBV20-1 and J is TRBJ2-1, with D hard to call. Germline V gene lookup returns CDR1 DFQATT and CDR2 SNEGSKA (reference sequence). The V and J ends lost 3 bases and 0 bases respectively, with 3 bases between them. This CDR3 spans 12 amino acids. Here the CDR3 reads CSASVSYNEQFF. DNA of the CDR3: TGCAGTGCTAGTGTCTCCTACAATGAGCAGTTCTTC.

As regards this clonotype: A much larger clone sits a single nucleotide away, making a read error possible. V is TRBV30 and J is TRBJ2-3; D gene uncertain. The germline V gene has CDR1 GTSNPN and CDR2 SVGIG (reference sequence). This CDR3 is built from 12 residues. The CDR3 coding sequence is TGTGCCTGGAGTGAGCTAAGTTATACGCACTATTTT. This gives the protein CAWSELSYTHYF.

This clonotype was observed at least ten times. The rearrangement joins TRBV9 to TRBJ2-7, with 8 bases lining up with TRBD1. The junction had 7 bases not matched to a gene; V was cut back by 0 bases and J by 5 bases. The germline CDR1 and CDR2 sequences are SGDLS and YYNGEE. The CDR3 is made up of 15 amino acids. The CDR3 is CASSVGDRFGNEQYF. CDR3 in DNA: TGTGCCAGCAGCGTAGGGGACAGGTTTGGGAACGAGCAGTACTTC.

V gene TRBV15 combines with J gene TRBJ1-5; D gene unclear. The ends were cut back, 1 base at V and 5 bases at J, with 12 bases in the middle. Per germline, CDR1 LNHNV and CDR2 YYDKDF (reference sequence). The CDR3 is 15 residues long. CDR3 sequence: CATSRGQGNDQPQHF. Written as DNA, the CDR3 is TGTGCCACCAGCAGAGGACAAGGTAATGATCAGCCCCAGCATTTT.